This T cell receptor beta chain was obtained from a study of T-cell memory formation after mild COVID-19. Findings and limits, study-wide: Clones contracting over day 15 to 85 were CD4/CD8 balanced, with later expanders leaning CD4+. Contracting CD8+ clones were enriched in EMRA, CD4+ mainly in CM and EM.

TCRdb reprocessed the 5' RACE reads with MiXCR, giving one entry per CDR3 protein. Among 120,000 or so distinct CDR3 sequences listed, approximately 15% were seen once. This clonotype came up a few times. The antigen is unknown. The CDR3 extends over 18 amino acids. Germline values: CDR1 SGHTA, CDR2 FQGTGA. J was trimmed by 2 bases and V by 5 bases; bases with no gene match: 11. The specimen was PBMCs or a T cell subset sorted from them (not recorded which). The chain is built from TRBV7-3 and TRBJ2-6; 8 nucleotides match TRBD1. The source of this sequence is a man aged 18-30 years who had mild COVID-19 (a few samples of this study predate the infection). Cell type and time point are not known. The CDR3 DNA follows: TGTGCCAGCAGCCGAAGGGTACAGGGGGAGGCTGGGGCCAACGTCCTGACTTTC. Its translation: CASSRRVQGEAGANVLTF. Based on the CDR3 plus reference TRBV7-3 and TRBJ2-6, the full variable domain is GAGVSQTPSNKVTEKGKYVELRCDPISGHTALYWYRQSLGQGPEFLIYFQGTGAADDSGLPNDRFFAVRPEGSVSTLKIQRTERGDSAVYLCASSRRVQGEAGANVLTFGAGSRLTVL.